This T cell receptor beta chain stems from a study of shared clonotypes between healthy human individuals. Details on this clone: A junction boundary mismatches the germline segment, possibly from a read error.

This CDR3 spans 15 amino acids. CDR1 is MDHEN, CDR2 SYDVKM, per germline. It was across several immunoSEQ plates that each subset's genomic DNA was evenly split. Repertoires were generated with immunoSEQ multiplex PCR, while TCRdb's copy carries only in-frame clones and drops some. The sample includes 1,500,000 or so clones, about 98.5% of them seen just once. The source material was naive CD4+ T cells sorted from blood. Subset described: CD45RA+ positively selected. The source is a man aged 30 to 39 in good health. The chain links TRBV28 to TRBJ2-7; 12 bases map to TRBD1. Here the CDR3 DNA reads TGTGCCAGCACCGCCGGGACAGGGGGCTCCGACGAGCAGTACTTC. This codes for CASTAGTGGSDEQYF.